This T cell receptor beta chain was profiled in a study of cytomegalovirus exposure and HLA in healthy donors. In the study overall: T cells numbering around 170 million yielded 95 million to 140 million unique TCR beta sequences in an earlier analysis. Genotyping of 430 or so donors showed that 80% to 90% belonged to the Caucasian-associated ancestry cluster. Whole-study results and caveats: Apart from CMV serostatus, no immune exposure information was available. The authors assumed roughly uniform sequencing depth across donors for presence/absence analyses.

PCR employed 60 Vbeta and 13 Jbeta primers. TCRdb's table, derived via immunoSEQ multiplex PCR, lists solely in-frame clones and lacks some. There are fewer than 250,000 clones in the sample; roughly 77% occur only once, and around 3.2% lies in the top ten. Germline-derived CDR1 and CDR2 are MNHNS and SASEGT. This CDR3 has 14 amino acids. The V segment lost 10 bases and the J segment 2 bases; nucleotides outside the gene matches: 8. Only a few counts were recorded for this clone. Antigen specificity is unknown. The chain combines TRBV6-1 with TRBJ2-5; 9 bases match TRBD1. The clonotype was recovered from a woman aged 25 to 39 in good health and CMV-seropositive. The sequenced sample consisted of PBMCs. The CDR3 DNA sequence: TGTGCCACTCTCTACAGGGGGCGTCAAGAGACCCAGTACTTC. Protein product: CATLYRGRQETQYF.